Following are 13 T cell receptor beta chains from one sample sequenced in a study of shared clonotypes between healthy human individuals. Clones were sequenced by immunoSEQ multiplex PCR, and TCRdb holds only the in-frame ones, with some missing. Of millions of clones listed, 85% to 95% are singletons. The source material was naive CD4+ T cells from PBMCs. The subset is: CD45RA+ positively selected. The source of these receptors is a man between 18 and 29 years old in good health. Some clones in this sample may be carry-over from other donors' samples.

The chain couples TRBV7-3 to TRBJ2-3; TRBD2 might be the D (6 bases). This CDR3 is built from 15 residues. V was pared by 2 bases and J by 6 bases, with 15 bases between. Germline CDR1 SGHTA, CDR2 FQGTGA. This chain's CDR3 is CASSLGTGTQDTQYF. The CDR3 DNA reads TGTGCCAGCAGCTTAGGGACCGGGACTCAGGATACGCAGTATTTT.

The CDR3 region is CASSASTQGAGNIQYF. The CDR3 DNA reads as TGCGCCAGCAGCGCCTCAACTCAGGGGGCGGGAAACATTCAGTACTTC. The chain combines TRBV5-1 with TRBJ2-4, with 8 nucleotides matching TRBD1. Trimming took 4 bases from V and 6 from J; bases not matched to a gene: 12. CDR1 is SGHRS, CDR2 YFSETQ, per germline. The CDR3 totals 16 residues.

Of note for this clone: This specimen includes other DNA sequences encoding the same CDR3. CDR3 nucleotide sequence: TGTGCCAGCAGTGAGGCCGGGAGCTCCTACGAGCAGTACTTC. Translating gives CASSEAGSSYEQYF. The rearrangement uses TRBV25-1 and TRBJ2-7, with TRBD2 as a possible D gene (6 bases). The CDR3 covers 14 residues. Trimming removed 3 bases at V and 0 bases at J, with 9 bases between. Germline lookup yields CDR1 MGHDK and CDR2 SYGVNS.

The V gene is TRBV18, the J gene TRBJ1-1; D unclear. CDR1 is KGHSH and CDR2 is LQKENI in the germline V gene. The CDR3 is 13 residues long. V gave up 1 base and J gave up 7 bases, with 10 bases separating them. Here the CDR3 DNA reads TGTGCCAGCTCACCACTTCTGACCGATGAAGCTTTCTTT. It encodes CASSPLLTDEAFF. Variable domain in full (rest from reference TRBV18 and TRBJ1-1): NAGVMQNPRHLVRRRGQEARLRCSPMKGHSHVYWYRQLPEEGLKFMVYLQKENIIDESGMPKERFSAEFPKEGPSILRIQQVVRGDSAAYFCASSPLLTDEAFFGQGTRLTVV.

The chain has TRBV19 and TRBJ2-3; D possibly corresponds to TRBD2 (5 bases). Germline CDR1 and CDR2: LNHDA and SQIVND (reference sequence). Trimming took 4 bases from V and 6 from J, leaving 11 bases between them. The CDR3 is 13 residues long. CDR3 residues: CASSNTRHDTQYF. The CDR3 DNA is TGTGCCAGTAGTAATACTAGGCACGATACGCAGTATTTT.

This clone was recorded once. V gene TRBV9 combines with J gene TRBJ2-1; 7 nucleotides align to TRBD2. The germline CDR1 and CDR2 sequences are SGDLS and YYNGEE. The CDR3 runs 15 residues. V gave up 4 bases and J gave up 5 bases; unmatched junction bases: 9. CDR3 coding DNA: TGTGCCAGCAGCATCGGGGGGACCTCGAACAATGAGCAGTTCTTC. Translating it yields CASSIGGTSNNEQFF.

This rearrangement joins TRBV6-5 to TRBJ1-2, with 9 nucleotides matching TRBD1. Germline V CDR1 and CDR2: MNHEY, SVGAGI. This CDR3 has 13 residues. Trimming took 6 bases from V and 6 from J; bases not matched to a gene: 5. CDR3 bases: TGTGCCAGCAGCCTTGACAGGGGGAATGGCTACACCTTC. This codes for CASSLDRGNGYTF.

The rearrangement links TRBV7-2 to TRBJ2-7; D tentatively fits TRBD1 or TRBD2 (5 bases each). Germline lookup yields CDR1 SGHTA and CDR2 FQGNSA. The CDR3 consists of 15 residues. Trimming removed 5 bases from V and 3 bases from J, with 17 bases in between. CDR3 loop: CASSPERGALYEQYF. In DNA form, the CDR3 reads TGTGCCAGCAGCCCCGAGAGAGGGGCACTCTACGAGCAGTACTTC.

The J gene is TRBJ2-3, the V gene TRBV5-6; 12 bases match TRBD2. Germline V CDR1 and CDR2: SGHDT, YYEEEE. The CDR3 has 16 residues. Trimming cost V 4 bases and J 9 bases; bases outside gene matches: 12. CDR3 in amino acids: CASSPPGLAGMKTQYF. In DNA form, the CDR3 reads TGTGCCAGCAGCCCACCCGGACTAGCGGGGATGAAGACGCAGTATTTT.

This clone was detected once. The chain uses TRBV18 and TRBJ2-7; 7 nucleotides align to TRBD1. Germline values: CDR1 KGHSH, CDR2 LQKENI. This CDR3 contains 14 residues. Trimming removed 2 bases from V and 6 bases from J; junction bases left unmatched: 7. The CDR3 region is CASSPMAAGGEQYF. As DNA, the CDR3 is TGTGCCAGCTCACCAATGGCGGCAGGGGGCGAGCAGTACTTC.

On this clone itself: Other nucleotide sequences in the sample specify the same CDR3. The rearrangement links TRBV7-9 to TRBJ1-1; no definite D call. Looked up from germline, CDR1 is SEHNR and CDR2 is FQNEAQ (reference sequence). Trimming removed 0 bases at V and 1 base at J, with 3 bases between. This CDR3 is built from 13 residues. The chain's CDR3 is CASSLARNTEAFF. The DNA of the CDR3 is TGTGCCAGCAGCTTAGCAAGGAACACTGAAGCTTTCTTT. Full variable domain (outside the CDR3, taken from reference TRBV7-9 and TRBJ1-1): DTGVSQNPRHKITKRGQNVTFRCDPISEHNRLYWYRQTLGQGPEFLTYFQNEAQLEKSRLLSDRFSAERPKGSFSTLEIQRTEQGDSAMYLCASSLARNTEAFFGQGTRLTVV.

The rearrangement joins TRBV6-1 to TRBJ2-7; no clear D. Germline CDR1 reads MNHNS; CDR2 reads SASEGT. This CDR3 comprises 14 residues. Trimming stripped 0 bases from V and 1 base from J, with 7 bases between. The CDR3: CASSEAAASYEQYF. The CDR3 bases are TGTGCCAGCAGTGAAGCGGCGGCGTCCTACGAGCAGTACTTC.

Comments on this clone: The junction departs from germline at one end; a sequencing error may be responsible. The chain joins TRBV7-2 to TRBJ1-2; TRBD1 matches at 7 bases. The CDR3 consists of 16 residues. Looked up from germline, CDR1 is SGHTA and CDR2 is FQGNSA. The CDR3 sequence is CASSLAPGQLLRGYTF. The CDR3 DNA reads TGTGCCAGCAGCCTAGCCCCGGGACAGCTTCTGCGCGGCTACACCTTC.